Listed below are T cell receptor beta chains from one sample, sequenced in a study of T cells after posttransplantation cyclophosphamide. Generated by immunoSEQ multiplex PCR, the TCRdb table keeps only in-frame clones and is missing some. Sampling found tens of thousands of clones, none seen once. Material for sequencing was PBMCs. The receptors were sampled from a man aged 35 to 55 in good health, CMV-negative, and a related stem cell transplant donor. Both conserved end residues are part of each CDR3. For some rows the clone size is stated as once, few or many, or as a class when expanded; others skip it.

size | length | V | CDR3
many | 18 | TRBV7-9 | CASSLRTSGGRGSETQYF
many | 13 | TRBV10-3 | CAISEGGAQPQHF
many | 15 | TRBV9 | CASSPFGQGKNTIYF
many | 13 | TRBV7-2 | CASSLQATDTQYF
many | 14 | TRBV18 | CASSPGQGLETQYF
many | 16 | TRBV5-4 | CASSKKLGQEGNTIYF
many | 13 | TRBV5-6 | CASSLDRDNEQFF
NA | 14 | TRBV5-6 | CASSLASGTDTQYF
many | 14 | TRBV5-6 | CASSLIAGGNIQYF
few | 14 | TRBV5-1 | CASSLGQEESPLHF
few | 15 | TRBV27 | CASSFWRGGTDTQYF
many | 15 | TRBV10-2 | CASSEILAGTDTQYF
many | 15 | TRBV9 | CASSVGPFSEGGYTF
few | 17 | TRBV19 | CASSPNPTGMLSYKQYF
NA | 15 | TRBV9 | CASSTGQRVEDTQYF
many | 16 | TRBV11-3 | CASSLDVGLTYNEQFF
many | 16 | TRBV4-2 | CASSRTEQGSDTEAFF
many | 15 | TRBV11-2 | CASSLESAGSAEQFF
many | 15 | TRBV7-8 | CASSQYETGQAEAFF
many | 17 | TRBV12-5 | CASGLVVGTGVGQPQHF
NA | 15 | TRBV18 | CASSLDSSSYNEQFF
many | 15 | TRBV29-1 | CSVAFTSPLYNEQFF
many | 16 | TRBV28 | CASRPSGTGYYNEQFF
NA | 18 | TRBV27 | CASRIPGLAGGPTGELFF
many | 11 | TRBV6-6 | CASSRDRERYF
many | 11 | TRBV20-1 | CSAIAGETQYF
NA | 17 | TRBV27 | CASSLVALTGVNTEAFF
many | 16 | TRBV19 | CASILEGASSGNTIYF
many | 16 | TRBV7-3 | CASSFGGTSEGYGYTF
many | 14 | TRBV5-1 | CASSVDQGDQPQHF
NA | 15 | TRBV25-1 | CASSDPGGGEETQYF
many | 14 | TRBV30 | CAWSVPPQTGGYTF
many | 18 | TRBV5-1 | CASSSGVVEGEFLMKQYF
NA | 12 | TRBV9 | CASSLSTDTQYF
many | 14 | TRBV6-5 | CASTTHRRSYGYTF
NA | 16 | TRBV5-4 | CASSQPQGANTGELFF
few | 15 | TRBV7-9 | CASSFRTGVEGTQYF
many | 15 | TRBV6-5 | CASSYSFSYTGELFF
NA | 16 | TRBV7-3 | CASSRHPTGGTDTQYF
many | 14 | TRBV19 | CASSTQLNTGELFF
many | 12 | TRBV6-6 | CASSRGGTEAFF
NA | 15 | TRBV9 | CASSVTSGRTDTQYF
many | 12 | TRBV7-9 | CASSINTDTQYF
many | 14 | TRBV18 | CASSPEQGVYEQYF
few | 15 | TRBV9 | CASSVEPLAGETQYF
many | 12 | TRBV7-2 | CASSPSYNEQFF
many | 16 | TRBV18 | CASSPQGLRAKNIQYF